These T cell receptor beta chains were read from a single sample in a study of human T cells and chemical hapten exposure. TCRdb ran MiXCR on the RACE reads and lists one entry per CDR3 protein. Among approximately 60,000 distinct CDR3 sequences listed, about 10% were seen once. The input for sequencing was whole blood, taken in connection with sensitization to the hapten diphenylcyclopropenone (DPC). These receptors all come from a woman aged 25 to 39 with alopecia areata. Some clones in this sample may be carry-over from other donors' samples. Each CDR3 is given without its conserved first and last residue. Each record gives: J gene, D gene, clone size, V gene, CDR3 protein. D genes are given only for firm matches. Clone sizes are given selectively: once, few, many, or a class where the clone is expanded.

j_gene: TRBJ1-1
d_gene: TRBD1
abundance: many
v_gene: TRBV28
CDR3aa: ASSLGTGGHTEAF

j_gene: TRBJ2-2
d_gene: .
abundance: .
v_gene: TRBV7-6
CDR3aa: ASSLRPTNTGELF

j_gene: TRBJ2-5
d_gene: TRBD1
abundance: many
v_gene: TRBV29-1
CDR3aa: SASRGSVQETQY

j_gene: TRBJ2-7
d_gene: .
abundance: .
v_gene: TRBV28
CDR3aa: ASSFLDSSYEQY

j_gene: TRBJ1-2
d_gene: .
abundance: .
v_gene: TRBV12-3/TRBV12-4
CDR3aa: ASSLGGANYGYT

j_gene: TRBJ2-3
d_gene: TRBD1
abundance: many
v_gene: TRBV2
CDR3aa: ASNGQGTDTQY

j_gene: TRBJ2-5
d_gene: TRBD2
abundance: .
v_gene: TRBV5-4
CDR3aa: ASSWDYHASETQY

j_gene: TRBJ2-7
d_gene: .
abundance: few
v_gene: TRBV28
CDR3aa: ASSWGVYEQY

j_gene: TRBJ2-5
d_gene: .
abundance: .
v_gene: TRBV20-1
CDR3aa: SAREMGPSETQY

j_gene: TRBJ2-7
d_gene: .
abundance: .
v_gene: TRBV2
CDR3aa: ASSRDGVYEQY

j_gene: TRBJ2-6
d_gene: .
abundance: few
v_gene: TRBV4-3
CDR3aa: ASSQEGRGRAGANVLT

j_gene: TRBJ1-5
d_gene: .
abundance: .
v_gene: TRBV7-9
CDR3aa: ASSRGQQRVQPQH

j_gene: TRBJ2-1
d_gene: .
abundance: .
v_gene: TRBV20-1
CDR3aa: SASRATYNEQF

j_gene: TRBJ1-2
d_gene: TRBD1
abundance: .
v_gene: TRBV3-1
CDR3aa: ASSRALAGGHYGYT

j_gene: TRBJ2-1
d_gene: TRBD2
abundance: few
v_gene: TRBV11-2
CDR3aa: ASSPAPGLASFEQF

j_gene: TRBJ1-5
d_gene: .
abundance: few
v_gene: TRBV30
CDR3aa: AWSVPGAQPQH

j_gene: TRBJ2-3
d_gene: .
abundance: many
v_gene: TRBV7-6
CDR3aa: ASSHPREGGRDTQY

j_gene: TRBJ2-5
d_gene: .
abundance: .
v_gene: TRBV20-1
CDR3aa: SAREGGQLVTQY

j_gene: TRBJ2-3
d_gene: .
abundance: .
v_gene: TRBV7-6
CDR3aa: ASSLSGEDTQY

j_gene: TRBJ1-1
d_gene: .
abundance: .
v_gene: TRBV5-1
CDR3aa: ASSLESPGKTEAF

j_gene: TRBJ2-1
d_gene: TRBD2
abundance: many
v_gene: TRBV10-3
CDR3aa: ATKAGGSYNEQF

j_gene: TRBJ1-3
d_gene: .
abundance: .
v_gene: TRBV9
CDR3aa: ASSPRTPGNTIY

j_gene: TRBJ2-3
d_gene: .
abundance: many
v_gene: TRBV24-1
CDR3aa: AILDSRTDTQY

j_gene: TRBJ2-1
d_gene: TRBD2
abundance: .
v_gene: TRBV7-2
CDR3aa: ASSPPGLAPEQF

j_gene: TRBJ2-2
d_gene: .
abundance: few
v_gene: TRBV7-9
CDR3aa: ASTTDTGELF

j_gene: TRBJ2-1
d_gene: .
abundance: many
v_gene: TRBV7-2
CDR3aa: ASSARQVYNEQF

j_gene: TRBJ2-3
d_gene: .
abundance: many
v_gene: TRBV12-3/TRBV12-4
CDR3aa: ASSLSSTDTQY

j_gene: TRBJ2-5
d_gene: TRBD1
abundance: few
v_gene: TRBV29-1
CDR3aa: SVRDRETQY

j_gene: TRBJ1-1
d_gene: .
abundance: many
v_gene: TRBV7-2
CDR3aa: ASSQGQGTEAF

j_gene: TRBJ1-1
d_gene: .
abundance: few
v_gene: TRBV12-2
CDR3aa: ASRLAMGLQIMNTEAF

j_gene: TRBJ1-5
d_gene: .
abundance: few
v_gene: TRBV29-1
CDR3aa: SVLRNYSNQPQH

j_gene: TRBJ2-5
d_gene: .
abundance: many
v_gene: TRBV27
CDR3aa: ASSLHGQETQY

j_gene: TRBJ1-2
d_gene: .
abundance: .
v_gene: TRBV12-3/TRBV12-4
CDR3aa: ASSTVLASGYT

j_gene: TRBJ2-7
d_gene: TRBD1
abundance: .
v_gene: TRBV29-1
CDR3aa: SVAQDRGQNEQY

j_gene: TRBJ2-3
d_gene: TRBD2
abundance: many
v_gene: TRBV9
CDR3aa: ASSPSGSGTDTQY

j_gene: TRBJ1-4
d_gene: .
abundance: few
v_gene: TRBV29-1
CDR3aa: SVSRNTGPNEKLF

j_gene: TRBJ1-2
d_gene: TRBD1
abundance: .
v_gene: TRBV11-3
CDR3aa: ASSSVTGVRPYGYT

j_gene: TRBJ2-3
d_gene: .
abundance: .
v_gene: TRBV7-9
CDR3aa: ASSFTVASHTDTQY

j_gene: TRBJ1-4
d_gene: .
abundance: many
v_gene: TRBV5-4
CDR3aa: ASSRDGATNEKLF

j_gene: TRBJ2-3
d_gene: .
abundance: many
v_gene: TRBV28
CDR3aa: ASSLDPRTDTQY

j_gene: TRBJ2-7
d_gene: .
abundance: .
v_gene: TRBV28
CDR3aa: ASSLEESYEQY

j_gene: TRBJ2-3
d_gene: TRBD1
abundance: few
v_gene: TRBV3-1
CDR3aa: ASSQRAGGYTDTQY

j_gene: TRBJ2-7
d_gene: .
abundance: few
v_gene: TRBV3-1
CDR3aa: ASSQGGNEQY

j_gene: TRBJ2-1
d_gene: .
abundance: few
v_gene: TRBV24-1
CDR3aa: ATSDRDLGVYNEQF

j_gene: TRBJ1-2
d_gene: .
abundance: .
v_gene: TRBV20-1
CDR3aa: SASHKNYGYT